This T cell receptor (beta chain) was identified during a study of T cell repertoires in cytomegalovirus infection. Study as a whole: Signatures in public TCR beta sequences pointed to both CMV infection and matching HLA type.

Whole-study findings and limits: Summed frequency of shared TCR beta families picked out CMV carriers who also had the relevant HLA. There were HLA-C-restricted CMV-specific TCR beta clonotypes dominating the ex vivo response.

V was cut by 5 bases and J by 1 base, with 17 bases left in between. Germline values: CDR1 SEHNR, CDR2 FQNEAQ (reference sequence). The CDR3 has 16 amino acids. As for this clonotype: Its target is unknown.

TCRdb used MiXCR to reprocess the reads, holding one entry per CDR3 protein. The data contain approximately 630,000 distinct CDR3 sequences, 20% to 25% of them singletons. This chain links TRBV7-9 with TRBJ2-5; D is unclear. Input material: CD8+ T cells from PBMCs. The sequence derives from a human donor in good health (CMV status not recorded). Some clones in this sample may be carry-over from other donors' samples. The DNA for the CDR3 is TGTGCCAGCAGCACAGAAATGGGGTCCCCCCAAGAGACCCAGTACTTC. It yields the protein CASSTEMGSPQETQYF.